A selection of T cell receptor beta chains follows, all from one sample in a study of T cell responses to AZD1222 COVID-19 vaccine. Here immunoSEQ multiplex PCR was the method, and the copy in TCRdb shows in-frame clones only, minus some. The table lists 65,000 to 80,000 clones, about 85% of them singletons, with roughly 24% in the top ten. Source: peripheral blood, taken on day 0 of AZD1222 vaccination. These receptor sequences come from an adult in good health. CDR3s include the opening cysteine and the closing phenylalanine or tryptophan. A D gene is named only where the DNA matches it firmly. Only part of the rows carry a size: once, few, many, or a class if the clone is expanded.

j_gene | d_gene | v_gene | abundance | CDR3aa | CDR3nt
TRBJ2-7 | - | TRBV2 | - | CASSDYTPLF | TGTGCCAGCAGTGACTACACTCCCCTATTC
TRBJ1-2 | TRBD1 | TRBV19 | - | CASSETGVNGYTF | TGTGCCAGTAGTGAGACAGGGGTAAATGGCTACACCTTC
TRBJ2-3 | - | TRBV9 | once | CASSASSSTDTQYF | TGTGCCAGCAGCGCTAGCAGTAGCACAGATACGCAGTATTTT
TRBJ1-4 | - | TRBV28 | - | CASSSPGGEKLFF | TGTGCCAGCAGTTCTCCCGGAGGGGAAAAACTGTTTTTT
TRBJ1-4 | - | TRBV2 | - | CASYKEVGEKLFF | TGTGCCAGTTACAAGGAGGTCGGTGAAAAACTGTTTTTT
TRBJ2-1 | TRBD2 | TRBV7-7 | - | CASSLGEGYNEQFF | TGTGCCAGCAGCTTAGGGGAGGGCTACAATGAGCAGTTCTTC
TRBJ1-2 | TRBD1 | TRBV3-1/TRBV3-2 | - | CASSPGGRGGYGYTF | TGTGCCAGCAGCCCGGGGGGCAGGGGGGGCTATGGCTACACCTTC
TRBJ2-2 | TRBD2 | TRBV24-1 | - | CATSGPGSGGTGELFF | TGTGCCACCAGTGGACCCGGGAGCGGGGGGACCGGGGAGCTGTTTTTT
TRBJ2-2 | - | TRBV18 | - | CASSLPTGELFF | TGTGCCAGCTCACTTCCGACCGGGGAGCTGTTTTTT
TRBJ2-3 | - | TRBV19 | - | CASSGQLHTDTQYF | TGTGCCAGTAGCGGACAGCTACACACAGATACGCAGTATTTT
TRBJ1-6 | - | TRBV10-1 | - | CASSAGTQASPLHF | TGCGCCAGCAGTGCCGGGACCCAGGCTTCACCCCTCCACTTT
TRBJ2-5 | - | TRBV2 | - | CASREFKLETQYF | TGTGCCAGCCGCGAATTCAAACTGGAGACCCAGTACTTC
TRBJ2-5 | TRBD2 | TRBV7-2 | - | CASSLGGSQETQYF | TGTGCCAGCAGCTTAGGCGGGAGCCAAGAGACCCAGTACTTC
TRBJ1-2 | TRBD1 | TRBV6-5 | - | CASRTQGVSNYGYTF | TGTGCCAGCAGGACCCAGGGGGTGTCAAACTATGGCTACACCTTC
TRBJ2-4 | TRBD1 | TRBV28 | - | CASSLDRGLAKNIQYF | TGTGCCAGCAGTTTAGACAGGGGGCTTGCCAAAAACATTCAGTACTTC